Presented here are 6 T cell receptor beta chains from one specimen sequenced in a study of T cells after yellow fever vaccination. TCRdb re-called the 5' RACE reads with MiXCR, one entry per CDR3 protein. In the table there are approximately 240,000 distinct CDR3 sequences, more than 3.5% of which are singletons. Sample: PBMCs, taken 15 days after the yellow fever booster vaccination. The source is a man in his late teens or twenties who received the YFV17D yellow fever vaccine.

This clonotype was counted at least ten times. This chain links TRBV5-4 with TRBJ1-3; D gene unclear. V was cut by 4 bases and J by 0 bases, with 11 bases left in between. The CDR3 has 15 residues. Germline values: CDR1 SGHNT, CDR2 YYREEE (reference sequence). The CDR3 region has the DNA TGTGCCAGCAGCCTAGACTCCGTCTCTGGAAACACCATATATTTT. Translation gives CASSLDSVSGNTIYF. The complete variable domain, with remaining parts taken from reference TRBV5-4 and TRBJ1-3, reads ETGVTQSPTHLIKTRGQQVTLRCSSQSGHNTVSWYQQALGQGPQFIFQYYREEENGRGNFPPRFSGLQFPNYSSELNVNALELDDSALYLCASSLDSVSGNTIYFGEGSWLTVV.

This clonotype has a count of ten or more. The J gene is TRBJ2-3, the V gene TRBV20-1, with D perhaps matching TRBD1 (5 bases). Germline CDR1 and CDR2: DFQATT and SNEGSKA (reference sequence). This CDR3 is built from 13 residues. V lost 7 bases and J 2 bases, leaving 13 bases between the germline ends. In DNA, the CDR3 is TGCAGTGGGTTAGGGGCCCTCACAGATACGCAGTATTTT. Protein sequence: CSGLGALTDTQYF.

This clonotype was recorded at least ten times. The V call is TRBV7-2, the J call TRBJ2-3; 7 bases line up with TRBD1. Losses at the gene ends were 9 bases for V and 1 base for J; bases not matched to a gene: 7. This CDR3 region has 14 residues. Germline CDR1 and CDR2: SGHTA and FQGNSA. The DNA of the CDR3 is TGTGCCAGTCTCAGGGGGTACCGCACAGATACGCAGTATTTT. Translated, it gives CASLRGYRTDTQYF.

This clonotype has a count of ten or more. The V call is TRBV7-2, the J call TRBJ2-2; 7 bases line up with TRBD2. The CDR3 spans 16 residues. Germline trimming cut 6 bases from V and 0 bases from J; bases unmatched to any gene: 7. The germline V gene has CDR1 SGHTA and CDR2 FQGNSA. For the CDR3, the DNA is TGTGCCAGCAGTCCACCAGGACTAGCGAACACCGGGGAGCTGTTTTTT. Translated, it gives CASSPPGLANTGELFF.

This clonotype was recorded many times. This sequence joins TRBV4-1 and TRBJ2-7; D might be TRBD1 (5 bases). Trimming took off 1 base at V and 2 bases at J, with 9 bases between the two ends. Germline CDR1 MGHRA, CDR2 YSYEKL. The CDR3 is 14 residues long. CDR3 bases: TGCGCCAGCAGCCAAGGTAGGGGCCCCTACGAGCAGTACTTC. Protein product: CASSQGRGPYEQYF.

This clonotype was observed many times. The chain has TRBV29-1 and TRBJ2-3; 13 bases agree with TRBD2. V was clipped by 5 bases and J by 1 base; unmatched bases: 3. The CDR3 sequence is 15 residues long. Looked up from germline, CDR1 is SQVTM and CDR2 is ANQGSEA. The CDR3 region is CSVTGTSGGTDTQYF. The CDR3 nucleotides read TGCAGCGTTACAGGGACTAGCGGGGGCACAGATACGCAGTATTTT.